This T cell receptor beta chain emerged from a study of vaccination and CD4 T cells after COVID-19. Study overall: Each post-COVID sample was drawn after diagnosis, and the median interval was roughly 97 days (range 35 to 161). Stimuli were overlapping spike peptide pools of SARS-CoV-2 and three common cold coronaviruses (HCoV-NL63, HCoV-OC43, HCoV-229E).

Germline CDR1 and CDR2: SGHNT and YYREEE (reference sequence). CDR3 length: 17 residues. The germline V and J ends were trimmed by 4 bases and 7 bases, with 21 bases remaining between them. Described treatment: approximately 11-day PBMC culture with coronavirus spike peptide pools or control peptides (ViraFEST assay). As concerns this clonotype: What it recognizes is unknown.

Oncomine TCR Beta short-read sequencing was applied to DNA from cultured CD4+ T cells. After culture, CD4+ T cells served as the source for genomic DNA extraction. TCRdb reprocessed the PCR reads with MiXCR, giving one entry per CDR3 protein. The data contain around 17,000 distinct CDR3 sequences, approximately 50% of them seen just once; the ten biggest clones take up 4.5% to 6%. The chain uses TRBV5-4 and TRBJ1-6; D is perhaps TRBD1 (5 bases). The sample consisted of CD4+ T cells from blood, cultured in vitro, taken before SARS-CoV-2 vaccination. This receptor was obtained from a human donor who had recovered from COVID-19. CDR3 nucleotide sequence: TGTGCCAGCAGCACTGATCCCCAGGGTCGGAGAAATTCACCCCTCCACTTT. Translation gives CASSTDPQGRRNSPLHF.